The present TCR beta chain was sequenced within a study of blood T cell repertoires in COVID-19. Germline V gene lookup returns CDR1 SQVTM and CDR2 ANQGSEA. The CDR3 totals 14 residues. With 4 bases clipped from V and 6 bases from J, the junction kept 8 bases outside the gene matches. Ages ranged from roughly 18 to 100 years, with residence in approximately 23 US areas. In the authors' workflow: Estimates of nucleated cell counts were drawn from the amplification of reference gene primers. TCRdb keeps only in-frame clones here, not all; method: immunoSEQ multiplex PCR. Clone size and the V and J calls come from that table; the DNA yielded D and trimming. This table has 350,000 to 450,000 clones, around nine tenths appearing once.

The chain carries TRBV29-1 and TRBJ1-4; 7 nucleotides agree with TRBD1. The receptor comes from a woman aged 18-35 years who had been exposed to COVID-19. Sample: PBMCs or T cells enriched from blood (not recorded which). DNA for the CDR3: TGCAGCGTTGCTATAGGGGGCGGGGATGAAAAACTGTTTTTT. Translating it yields CSVAIGGGDEKLFF.